This T cell receptor beta chain was identified during a study of blood T cell repertoires in COVID-19. Background on the study: Samples came from the United States, Italy and Spain, spanning acute and convalescent COVID-19. Sample material is recorded as cDNA or gDNA derived from T cells, B-cell-depleted T cells, or PBMCs.

Enrolment of Seattle patients took place during active infection, and they were followed longitudinally. The CDR3 is made up of 15 amino acids. Trimming removed 2 bases at V and 2 bases at J, with 12 bases between. CDR1 is SEHNR, CDR2 FQNEAQ, per germline (reference sequence). The table lists this clone with a few counts. Assay used: immunoSEQ multiplex PCR; TCRdb lists only in-frame clones, some missing. In the table there are about 220,000 clones, roughly 85% of which are singletons. The chain is built from TRBV7-9 and TRBJ1-1, with unresolved D. This sequence was found in a woman in her 70s with COVID-19, enrolled during active disease. The sequenced sample consisted of peripheral blood. DNA for the CDR3: TGTGCCAGCAGCTTAACCGGGATGATTAACACTGAAGCTTTCTTT. Translation: CASSLTGMINTEAFF.